This is a list of T cell receptor beta chains from one sample in a study of cytomegalovirus exposure and HLA in healthy donors. Profiled with immunoSEQ multiplex PCR; TCRdb holds only in-frame clones, not every one. The table has roughly 250,000 clones, just under 90% seen once. The source material was PBMCs. The receptor set was obtained from a man younger than 30 in good health and CMV-seronegative. CDR3s include the opening cysteine and the closing phenylalanine or tryptophan. A D gene is named only where the DNA matches it firmly. Size tells how often a clone was seen (once, few, many) or the class of an expanded clone, and some rows leave it out.

v_gene	j_gene	abundance	d_gene	len	CDR3aa	CDR3nt
TRBV19	TRBJ1-2	-	-	14	CASSLTTYGYGYTF	TGTGCCAGTAGTCTTACGACATATGGCTATGGCTACACCTTC
TRBV28	TRBJ2-7	once	-	15	CASSSAGASSYEQYF	TGTGCCAGCAGCTCCGCAGGGGCTAGCTCCTACGAGCAGTACTTC
TRBV11-2	TRBJ2-7	-	-	13	CASSSSTGYEQYF	TGTGCCAGCAGCTCTTCGACAGGTTACGAGCAGTACTTC
TRBV29-1	TRBJ1-1	-	TRBD1	13	CSVDGTGEGEAFF	TGCAGCGTTGACGGGACAGGGGAGGGTGAAGCTTTCTTT
TRBV19	TRBJ2-2	-	TRBD1	16	CASSNGQGSATGELFF	TGTGCCAGTAGTAACGGACAGGGGTCAGCCACCGGGGAGCTGTTTTTT
TRBV5-1	TRBJ1-1	-	TRBD1	15	CASSSTGQGVTEAFF	TGCGCCAGCAGTTCGACCGGACAGGGTGTCACTGAAGCTTTCTTT
TRBV6-5	TRBJ2-5	-	-	12	CASSYGGGTQYF	TGTGCCAGCAGTTATGGGGGAGGGACCCAGTACTTC
TRBV2	TRBJ2-7	-	TRBD1	12	CASSADRYEQYF	TGTGCCAGCAGCGCGGACAGGTACGAGCAGTACTTC
TRBV28	TRBJ2-7	-	TRBD1	13	CASLATGAYEQYF	TGTGCCAGTCTCGCCACAGGGGCTTACGAGCAGTACTTC
TRBV5-1	TRBJ1-5	few	-	15	CASSPGGQTNQPQHF	TGCGCCAGCAGCCCGGGGGGGCAAACTAATCAGCCCCAGCATTTT
TRBV9	TRBJ2-7	-	-	15	CASSVDRLPHYEQYF	TGTGCCAGCAGCGTTGACAGGCTCCCTCACTACGAGCAGTACTTC
TRBV7-9	TRBJ2-5	-	TRBD2	13	CASSSGLEETQYF	TGTGCCAGCAGCTCCGGACTAGAAGAGACCCAGTACTTC
TRBV2	TRBJ2-7	-	-	13	CASRGSPRGEQYF	TGTGCCAGCAGAGGGAGCCCCCGGGGAGAGCAGTACTTC
TRBV7-2	TRBJ2-1	-	TRBD2	13	CASSSLAGVEQFF	TGTGCCAGCAGCTCACTAGCGGGGGTTGAGCAGTTCTTC
TRBV2	TRBJ2-2	-	TRBD1	15	CASSVQDRGSGELFF	TGTGCCAGCAGTGTCCAGGACAGGGGGAGCGGGGAGCTGTTTTTT
TRBV5-4	TRBJ2-7	-	-	14	CASSFFGGPYEQYF	TGTGCCAGCAGCTTTTTTGGGGGCCCCTACGAGCAGTACTTC
TRBV7-9	TRBJ2-7	-	TRBD2	15	CASSPRASGSSEQYF	TGTGCCAGCAGCCCCCGGGCTAGCGGGAGTAGCGAGCAGTACTTC